Each of the 28 T cell receptor beta chains below was sequenced from the same sample in a study of OX40 agonist ivuxolimab in advanced cancers. Measured with immunoSEQ multiplex PCR; TCRdb has only the in-frame clones, and not every one. The data show tens of thousands of clones, about 81% seen once. Sample: CD4+ or CD8+ T cells sorted from blood, taken in a trial of the OX40 agonist ivuxolimab. Every receptor here comes from an adult with an advanced solid tumor such as melanoma, head and neck, liver or kidney cancer.

The J gene is TRBJ2-3, the V gene TRBV7-9; D gene ambiguous. Germline V lookup: CDR1 SEHNR, CDR2 FQNEAQ (reference sequence). The V gene lost 7 bases and the J gene lost 0 bases, with 8 bases spanning the gap. The CDR3 is 13 residues long. CDR3 sequence: CASTPSSTDTQYF. CDR3 coding DNA: TGTGCCAGCACCCCCTCCAGCACAGATACGCAGTATTTT.

V usage is TRBV10-3 and J usage is TRBJ1-1, with a tentative D call TRBD1 (6 bases). Trimming stripped 6 bases from V and 0 bases from J, with 14 bases between. Germline CDR1 and CDR2: ENHRY and SYGVKD. There are 15 residues in the CDR3. Written as DNA, the CDR3 is TGTGCCATCAGAGGACAGTTGAGCATGAACACTGAAGCTTTCTTT. Amino acid sequence: CAIRGQLSMNTEAFF.

The chain employs TRBV10-3 and TRBJ2-5, with 9 bases fitting TRBD2. After removal of 3 bases from V and 5 bases from J, the junction contained 7 bases not matched to a gene. The CDR3 contains 15 residues. Germline V gene sequence: CDR1 ENHRY, CDR2 SYGVKD. The CDR3: CAISESRSGRETQYF. The CDR3 DNA reads as TGTGCCATCAGTGAATCGCGGAGCGGGAGGGAGACCCAGTACTTC.

The V call is TRBV29-1, the J call TRBJ1-1, with D perhaps matching TRBD1 (5 bases). The CDR3 spans 16 residues. Germline V CDR1 and CDR2: SQVTM, ANQGSEA. Trimming left V 0 bases short and J 5 bases short, with 19 bases between. CDR3 sequence: CSVEEFARQGFTEAFF. The CDR3 DNA reads TGCAGCGTTGAAGAATTCGCCAGGCAGGGTTTTACTGAAGCTTTCTTT.

CDR3 in amino acids: CASSVFGGSYEQYF. CDR3 coding DNA: TGTGCCAGCAGCGTATTCGGGGGATCCTACGAGCAGTACTTC. The chain carries TRBV9 and TRBJ2-7, with D perhaps matching TRBD2 (6 bases). V lost 1 base and J 1 base, leaving 9 bases between the germline ends. CDR1 and CDR2 from the germline V gene are SGDLS and YYNGEE. The CDR3 has 14 residues.

The chain couples TRBV27 to TRBJ1-2; TRBD1 might be the D (5 bases). V was trimmed by 1 base and J by 6 bases, leaving 9 bases between them. Germline values: CDR1 MNHEY, CDR2 SMNVEV (reference sequence). The CDR3 length is 13 residues. The CDR3: CASSLWVGDGYTF. DNA of the CDR3: TGTGCCAGCAGTTTATGGGTAGGGGATGGCTACACCTTC.

The V gene is TRBV6-4, the J gene TRBJ1-2; no definite D call. The CDR3 covers 12 residues. V was shortened by 4 bases and J by 8 bases, with 11 bases between the two germline ends. Germline CDR1 reads MRHNA; CDR2 reads SNTAGT. The CDR3 sequence is CASSVLRMGYTF. CDR3 coding DNA: TGTGCCAGCAGTGTACTGAGGATGGGCTACACCTTC.

This sequence joins TRBV5-1 and TRBJ2-7; D is unclear. Trimming removed 5 bases from V and 0 bases from J, with 12 bases in between. Germline values: CDR1 SGHRS, CDR2 YFSETQ. The CDR3 is 14 amino acids. CDR3 residues: CASSQDWSSYEQYF. DNA of the CDR3: TGCGCCAGCAGTCAAGACTGGAGCTCCTACGAGCAGTACTTC.

The gene calls are TRBV6-5 and TRBJ1-5, with 7 bases lining up with TRBD1. CDR1 and CDR2 (germline): MNHEY, SVGAGI. V was clipped by 6 bases and J by 3 bases; unmatched bases: 8. This CDR3 spans 15 amino acids. The CDR3 nucleotides are TGTGCCAGCAGCCCACAGGGGAGACTCAATCAGCCCCAGCATTTT. Encoded protein: CASSPQGRLNQPQHF.

V usage is TRBV11-3 and J usage is TRBJ2-3, with 8 bases that match TRBD1. V gave up 0 bases and J gave up 6 bases; unmatched junction bases: 5. The germline CDR1 and CDR2 sequences are SGHNT and YENEEA. This CDR3 has 15 amino acids. In nucleotides, the CDR3 is TGTGCCAGCAGCTTAGATGGACAGGGTTACGATACGCAGTATTTT. It encodes CASSLDGQGYDTQYF.

In its sample, this clone was seen once. The chain carries TRBV5-1 and TRBJ2-2; 8 bases line up with TRBD2. V gave up 3 bases and J gave up 7 bases; unmatched junction bases: 8. This CDR3 is built from 15 residues. From germline, CDR1 is SGHRS and CDR2 YFSETQ. The CDR3 sequence is CASSSTSGEVGELFF. The CDR3 coding sequence is TGCGCCAGCAGCTCAACTAGCGGCGAGGTCGGGGAGCTGTTTTTT.

The CDR3 spells CASSSLAGGLHEQYF. DNA of the CDR3: TGTGCCAGCAGCTCCCTAGCGGGAGGTCTCCACGAGCAGTACTTC. The V and J genes are TRBV5-4 and TRBJ2-7; 11 bases align to TRBD2. Germline-derived CDR1 and CDR2 are SGHNT and YYREEE (reference sequence). The junction had 7 bases not matched to a gene; V was cut back by 3 bases and J by 5 bases. The CDR3 has 15 residues.

The rearrangement uses TRBV5-8 and TRBJ2-4; D not certain. Germline-derived CDR1 and CDR2 are SGHTS and YDEGEE. This CDR3 has 14 residues. Trimming cost V 2 bases and J 2 bases, with 8 bases left between them. As DNA, the CDR3 is TGTGCCAGCAGCTTTGTGGGGTCCAAAAACATTCAGTACTTC. Protein: CASSFVGSKNIQYF.

In this sample, this clone turned up once. The genes are TRBV6-6 and TRBJ1-1; TRBD1 is a possible D gene (5 bases). CDR3 length: 14 residues. Germline CDR1 and CDR2: MNHNY and SVGAGI (reference sequence). V shed 0 bases and J shed 5 bases, with 10 bases lying between them. This CDR3 reads CASSYSQGGTEAFF. Here the CDR3 DNA reads TGTGCCAGCAGTTACTCGCAGGGTGGGACTGAAGCTTTCTTT.

The CDR3 spells CASSLVVGQPQHF. The CDR3 region has the DNA TGTGCCAGCAGCTTAGTAGTTGGACAGCCCCAGCATTTT. The chain employs TRBV7-9 and TRBJ1-5; the D is unclear. Trimming stripped 1 base from V and 7 bases from J, with 8 bases between. The CDR3 is 13 residues long. The germline V gene encodes CDR1 SEHNR and CDR2 FQNEAQ (reference sequence).

The chain combines TRBV4-1 with TRBJ2-7, with D perhaps matching TRBD1 or TRBD2 (5 bases each). V was trimmed by 3 bases and J by 1 base, leaving 13 bases between them. The CDR3 loop spans 15 amino acids. From germline, CDR1 is MGHRA and CDR2 YSYEKL. The chain's CDR3 is CASSHRDGGSYEQYF. CDR3 nucleotide sequence: TGCGCCAGCAGCCACCGGGACGGAGGATCCTACGAGCAGTACTTC.

The J gene is TRBJ1-1, the V gene TRBV19; D is undetermined. This CDR3 has 13 amino acids. Germline loops: CDR1 LNHDA, CDR2 SQIVND (reference sequence). Trimming left V 1 base short and J 7 bases short, with 10 bases between. As DNA, the CDR3 is TGTGCCAGTAGTATAGGGCGGACCTTTGAAGCTTTCTTT. Amino acids: CASSIGRTFEAFF.

The chain combines TRBV5-8 with TRBJ2-1; no clear D gene. Trimming took off 4 bases at V and 8 bases at J, with 13 bases between the two ends. Germline assignment: CDR1 SGHTS and CDR2 YDEGEE. The CDR3 totals 13 residues. In DNA, the CDR3 is TGTGCCAGCAGCCGGAGTAGCAAAGATGAGCAGTTCTTC. It codes for CASSRSSKDEQFF.

This clone appeared once. The chain carries TRBV21-1 and TRBJ1-6. TRBV21-1 is reported as a pseudogene. This CDR3 spans 14 amino acids. This CDR3 is CAGTVARANSPLHF. The DNA for the CDR3 is TGTGCCGGCACAGTCGCAAGGGCTAATTCACCCCTCCACTTT.

J is TRBJ2-7 and V is TRBV4-1, with 8 bases matching TRBD1. The V gene's germline CDR1 is MGHRA and CDR2 YSYEKL. V lost 6 bases to trimming and J lost 4 bases; unmatched junction nucleotides: 11. This CDR3 has 15 amino acids. The chain's CDR3 is CASRQRQGNIYEQYF. Here the CDR3 DNA reads TGCGCCAGCAGACAAAGACAGGGGAATATATACGAGCAGTACTTC.

This chain links TRBV6-1 with TRBJ2-1, with a tentative D call TRBD1 (5 bases). The CDR3 has 16 residues. Germline CDR1 and CDR2: MNHNS and SASEGT. The V end was cut by 2 bases, the J end by 4 bases, with 15 bases between. The DNA for the CDR3 is TGTGCCAGCAGTGAACAGGGCTTTGAGCATTACAATGAGCAGTTCTTC. This encodes CASSEQGFEHYNEQFF.

The chain couples TRBV5-5 to TRBJ2-7; 11 nucleotides match TRBD2. V gave up 3 bases and J gave up 0 bases; unmatched junction bases: 11. Per germline, CDR1 SGHKS and CDR2 YYEKEE (reference sequence). The CDR3 is 18 residues long. The CDR3 protein is CASSSPTSGTSSSYEQYF. CDR3 DNA: TGTGCCAGCAGCTCGCCGACTAGCGGGACCTCTAGCTCCTACGAGCAGTACTTC.

The chain recombines TRBV30 with TRBJ1-1; TRBD1 aligns across 10 bases. The CDR3 runs 15 residues. V gave up 2 bases and J gave up 4 bases; unmatched junction bases: 7. Germline CDR1 is GTSNPN and CDR2 is SVGIG (reference sequence). The CDR3 loop is CAWSLTGGAGTEAFF. The CDR3 DNA follows: TGTGCCTGGAGTCTGACAGGGGGCGCTGGCACTGAAGCTTTCTTT. The whole variable domain, remainder taken from reference TRBV30 and TRBJ1-1, is SQTIHQWPATLVQPVGSPLSLECTVEGTSNPNLYWYRQAAGRGLQLLFYSVGIGQISSEVPQNLSASRPQDRQFILSSKKLLLSDSGFYLCAWSLTGGAGTEAFFGQGTRLTVV.

The CDR3 nucleotides are TGTGCCAGCAGCTTAGCGAATAGGGTACTAGCAGGCGAGCAGTACTTC. Amino acids: CASSLANRVLAGEQYF. The chain uses TRBV7-2 and TRBJ2-5; TRBD2 is a possible D gene (6 bases). The DNA end lines up better with TRBJ2-7; the J call may be wrong. CDR1 and CDR2 from the germline V gene are SGHTA and FQGNSA. This CDR3 spans 16 amino acids.

This clone was recorded once. The CDR3 sequence: CASSLVAANTEAFF. The CDR3 region has the DNA TGTGCCAGCAGCTTGGTGGCGGCGAACACTGAAGCTTTCTTT. V usage is TRBV5-6 and J usage is TRBJ1-1; D ambiguous. The germline gives CDR1 SGHDT, CDR2 YYEEEE. CDR3 length equals 14 residues. Between the trimmed V and J ends, which lost 0 bases and 1 base, there was a span of 7 bases. The whole variable domain, remainder taken from reference TRBV5-6 and TRBJ1-1, is DAGVTQSPTHLIKTRGQQVTLRCSPKSGHDTVSWYQQALGQGPQFIFQYYEEEERQRGNFPDRFSGHQFPNYSSELNVNALLLGDSALYLCASSLVAANTEAFFGQGTRLTVV.

This clone has only one observation. The rearrangement uses TRBV19 and TRBJ2-3, with D tentatively TRBD1 or TRBD2 (6 bases each). CDR3 size: 15 residues. Germline V gives CDR1 LNHDA, CDR2 SQIVND (reference sequence). Trimming removed 3 bases from V and 1 base from J, with 11 bases in between. The CDR3 coding sequence is TGTGCCAGTAGTATGGGGGCTAGCGGCACAGATACGCAGTATTTT. Encoded protein: CASSMGASGTDTQYF.

The chain recombines TRBV6-4 with TRBJ2-6, with 8 bases that match TRBD1. CDR3 length: 16 residues. From germline, CDR1 is MRHNA and CDR2 SNTAGT. Unmatched junction bases numbered 2, after V lost 3 bases and J lost 1 base. DNA of the CDR3: TGTGCCAGCAGTGAGCAGGGGGCGTCTGGGGCCAACGTCCTGACTTTC. It yields the protein CASSEQGASGANVLTF.

This chain connects TRBV2 to TRBJ1-5; TRBD1 is a possible D gene (6 bases). Per the germline V gene, CDR1 is SNHLY and CDR2 is FYNNEI. V shed 3 bases and J shed 4 bases, with 13 bases lying between them. This CDR3 has 15 amino acids. In nucleotides, the CDR3 is TGTGCCAGCAGTGACGTAGGAGGGGGAAATCAGCCCCAGCATTTT. Amino acids: CASSDVGGGNQPQHF.